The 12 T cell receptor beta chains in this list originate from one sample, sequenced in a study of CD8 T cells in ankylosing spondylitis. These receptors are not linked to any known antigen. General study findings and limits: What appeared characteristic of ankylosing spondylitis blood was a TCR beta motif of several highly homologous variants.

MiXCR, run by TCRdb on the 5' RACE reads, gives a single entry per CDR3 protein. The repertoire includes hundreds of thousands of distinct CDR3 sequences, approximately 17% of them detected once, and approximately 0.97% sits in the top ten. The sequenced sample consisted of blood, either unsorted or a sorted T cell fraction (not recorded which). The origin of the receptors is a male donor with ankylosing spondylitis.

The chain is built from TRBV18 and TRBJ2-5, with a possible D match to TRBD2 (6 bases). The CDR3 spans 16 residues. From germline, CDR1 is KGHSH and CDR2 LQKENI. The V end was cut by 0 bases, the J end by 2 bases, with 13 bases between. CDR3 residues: CASSPPGGLRQETQYF. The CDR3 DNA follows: TGTGCCAGCTCACCACCGGGGGGATTGAGGCAAGAGACCCAGTACTTC.

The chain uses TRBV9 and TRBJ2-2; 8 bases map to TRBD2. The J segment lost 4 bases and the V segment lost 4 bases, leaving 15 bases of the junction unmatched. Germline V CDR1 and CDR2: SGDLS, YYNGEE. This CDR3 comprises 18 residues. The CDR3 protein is CASSPNPRPGGRTGELFF. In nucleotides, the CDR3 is TGTGCCAGCAGCCCAAATCCCCGACCGGGGGGGCGCACCGGGGAGCTGTTTTTT.

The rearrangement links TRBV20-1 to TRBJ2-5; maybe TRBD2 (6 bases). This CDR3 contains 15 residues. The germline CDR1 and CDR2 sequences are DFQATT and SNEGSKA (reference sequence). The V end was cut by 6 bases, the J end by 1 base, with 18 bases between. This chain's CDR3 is CSAQIGGQPQETQYF. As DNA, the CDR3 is TGCAGTGCCCAGATCGGGGGTCAGCCCCAAGAGACCCAGTACTTC.

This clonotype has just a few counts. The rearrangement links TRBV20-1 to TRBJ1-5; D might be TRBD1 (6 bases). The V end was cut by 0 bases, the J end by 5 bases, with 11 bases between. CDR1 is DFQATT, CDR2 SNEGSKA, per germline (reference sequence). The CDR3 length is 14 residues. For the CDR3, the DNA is TGCAGTGCTAGAGAACAGGGTGGGCATCAGCCCCAGCATTTT. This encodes CSAREQGGHQPQHF.

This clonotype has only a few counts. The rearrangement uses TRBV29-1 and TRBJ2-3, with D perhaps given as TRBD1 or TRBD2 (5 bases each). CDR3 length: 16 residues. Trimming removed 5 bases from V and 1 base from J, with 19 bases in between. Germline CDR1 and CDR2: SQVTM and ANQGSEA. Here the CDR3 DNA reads TGCAGCGTTACGGGACCCGGGCTTATGCGCACAGATACGCAGTATTTT. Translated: CSVTGPGLMRTDTQYF.

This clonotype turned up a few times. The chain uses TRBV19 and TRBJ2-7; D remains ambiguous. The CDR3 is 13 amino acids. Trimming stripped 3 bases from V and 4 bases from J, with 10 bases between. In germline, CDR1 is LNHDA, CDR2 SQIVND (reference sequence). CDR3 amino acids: CASSITNHYEQYF. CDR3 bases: TGTGCCAGTAGTATCACCAATCATTACGAGCAGTACTTC.

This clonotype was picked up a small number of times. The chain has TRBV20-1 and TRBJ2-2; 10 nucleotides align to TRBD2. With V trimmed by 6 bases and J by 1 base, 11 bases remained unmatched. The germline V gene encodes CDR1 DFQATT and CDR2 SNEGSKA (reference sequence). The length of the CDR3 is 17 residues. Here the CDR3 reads CSASKREGLKNTGELFF. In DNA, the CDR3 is TGCAGTGCCTCGAAGCGGGAGGGCCTGAAGAACACCGGGGAGCTGTTTTTT.

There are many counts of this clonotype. CDR3 region: CSVGIGGSYRETQYF. DNA of the CDR3: TGCAGCGTCGGAATAGGAGGCTCTTATCGTGAGACCCAGTACTTC. The rearrangement uses TRBV29-1 and TRBJ2-5; D perhaps matches TRBD2 (5 bases). Germline-derived CDR1 and CDR2 are SQVTM and ANQGSEA. The V end was cut by 6 bases, the J end by 5 bases, with 22 bases between. The CDR3 totals 15 residues.

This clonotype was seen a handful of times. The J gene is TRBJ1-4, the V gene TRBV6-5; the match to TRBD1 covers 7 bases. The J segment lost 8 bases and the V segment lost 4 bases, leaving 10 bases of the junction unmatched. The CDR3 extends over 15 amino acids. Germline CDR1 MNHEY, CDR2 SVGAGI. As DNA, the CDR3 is TGTGCCAGCAGTTTGACAGGGCGTTCGGGCGAAAAACTGTTTTTT. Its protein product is CASSLTGRSGEKLFF.

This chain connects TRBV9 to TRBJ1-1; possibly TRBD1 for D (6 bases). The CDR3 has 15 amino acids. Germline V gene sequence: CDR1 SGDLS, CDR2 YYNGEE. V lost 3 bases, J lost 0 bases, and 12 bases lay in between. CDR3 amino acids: CASSETGLMNTEAFF. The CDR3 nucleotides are TGTGCCAGCAGCGAGACAGGCCTCATGAACACTGAAGCTTTCTTT.

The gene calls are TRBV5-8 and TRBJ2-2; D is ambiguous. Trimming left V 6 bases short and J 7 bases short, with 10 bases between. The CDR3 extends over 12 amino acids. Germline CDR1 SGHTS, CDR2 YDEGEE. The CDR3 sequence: CASNSLHGELFF. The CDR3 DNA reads TGTGCCAGCAACTCCCTACACGGGGAGCTGTTTTTT. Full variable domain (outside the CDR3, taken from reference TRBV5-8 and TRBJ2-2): EAGVTQSPTHLIKTRGQQATLRCSPISGHTSVYWYQQALGLGLQFLLWYDEGEERNRGNFPPRFSGRQFPNYSSELNVNALELEDSALYLCASNSLHGELFFGEGSRLTVL.

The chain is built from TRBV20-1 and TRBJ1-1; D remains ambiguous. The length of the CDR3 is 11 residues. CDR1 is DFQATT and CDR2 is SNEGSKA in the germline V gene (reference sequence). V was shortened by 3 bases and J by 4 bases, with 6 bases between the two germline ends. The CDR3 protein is CSARIVTEAFF. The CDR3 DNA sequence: TGCAGTGCTAGGATAGTCACTGAAGCTTTCTTT.